This entry is about one TCR beta chain. This clonotype occurred many times. Its antigen is still unknown. No quality values exist for individual bases; no much larger clone is one base distant. Sequencing was performed on an Illumina NovaSeq 6000. cDNA libraries for TCRalpha and TCRbeta were prepared by 5'RACE using constant-segment primers, with sample barcodes and unique molecular identifiers added. Trizol reagent was used to extract RNA from every sample. Libraries were amplified in two PCR steps, with a second sample barcode and Illumina TruSeq adapters added in the second step. The libraries were sequenced on an Illumina NovaSeq using 2 x 150 bp paired-end reads. The study's processing was this. The reads were demultiplexed and collapsed into UMI-guided consensus sequences using migec v1.2.7. Using mixcr v2.1.11, UMI consensuses were aligned to TRA and TRB V and J templates and then assembled into clonotypes. Expanded or contracted clonotypes were those called significant by both edgeR and NoisET, with noise models trained on biological replicates. edgeR calls used a false discovery rate-adjusted p below 0.01 and a log2 fold-change threshold of 1. As an exploratory analysis of dynamics, max-normalized trajectories of the 1000 most abundant clonotypes were examined with PCA combined with hierarchical clustering. Separately sequenced CD4+ and CD8+ repertoires were used to assign a CD4 or CD8 phenotype to each responding clone. Starting from the raw public reads, TCRdb applied fastp trimming at Q25, assembled clones with MiXCR and retained in-frame beta chains. Identical CDR3 proteins give one entry, which carries the most common genes and DNA. These V and J calls derive from TCRdb rather than the authors' analysis. This sample gives 400,000 to 500,000 distinct CDR3 sequences in total; about a sixth of them show up just once. 20% to 25% of the sample is held by the ten biggest clonotypes.

Between the V and J ends, shortened by 2 bases and 6 bases respectively, the junction contains 20 bases. For CDR1 and CDR2, the germline V gene lists SGHVS and FQNEAQ. The CDR3, from cysteine to phenylalanine, totals 17 residues. The read is trimmed to its CDR3 DNA, 51 bases read in frame from base 1. This entry belongs to a study of T-cell memory formation after mild COVID-19 (dated by TCRdb to about 2021). Background for the entire study: Most TCR sequence clusters were specific to one of the two donors. T-cell clones expanding and contracting after mild COVID-19 in a couple of donors were tracked by longitudinal TCRalpha and TCRbeta repertoire sequencing. Two young, previously healthy adult volunteers, one female and one male, were included in the cohort. General conclusions and limits of the study: The study covered only a couple of mild cases, and larger cohorts including severe cases with pre-infection samples were considered necessary. From day 15 to 85, contracting clones showed balanced CD4/CD8 phenotypes, whereas a second wave of clones that expanded from day 15 to 37 leaned towards CD4+. Some responding clones were detected in pre-infection memory, suggesting pre-existing cross-reactive memory T cells joined the SARS-CoV-2 response. SARS-CoV-2 specificity was not confirmed for the second-wave clones peaking on day 37. Contracting CD4+ clones turned up mainly in the CM and EM memory subsets, whereas EMRA was where CD8+ clones were enriched.

Ficoll-Paque density gradient centrifugation was used to isolate PBMCs. This TCR was sampled from a man aged 18-30 years who had mild COVID-19 (a few samples of this study predate the infection). The sample titles of this study are shuffled in the database, so cell type and time point are left out; the donor was told from shared clones. The specimen sequenced was PBMCs or a T cell subset sorted from them (not recorded which). Recombination linked TRBV7-8 to TRBJ1-5; 5 matching bases give a weak D call of TRBD1. CDR3 sequence: CASSLIHQGRRFQPQHF. The DNA is as follows: TGTGCCAGCAGCTTAATTCACCAGGGTAGACGTTTTCAGCCCCAGCATTTT.